One and the same sample provided the 28 T cell receptor beta chains below, sequenced in a study of T cells in Graves' hyperthyroidism and ophthalmopathy. The CDR3 regions of TCR beta were amplified from RNA transcripts. HTBI primers were employed in a first-round RT-PCR of the TCR CDR3. TCRdb re-analysed the multiplex PCR reads in MiXCR, keeping a single row per CDR3 protein. The repertoire holds around 720,000 distinct CDR3 sequences, about a third seen once, with around 31% in the top ten. The sample comprised blood. Every receptor here comes from a middle-aged woman with Graves' hyperthyroidism.

Many counts were recorded for this clonotype. The chain recombines TRBV5-1 with TRBJ1-6, with TRBD1 matching over 12 bases. Trimming at V came to 4 bases and at J to 8 bases, leaving 1 base not matched to a gene. The CDR3 totals 14 residues. The germline V gene encodes CDR1 SGHRS and CDR2 YFSETQ. DNA for the CDR3: TGCGCCAGCAGCGGGACAGGGGGCGATTCACCCCTCCACTTT. Translated, it gives CASSGTGGDSPLHF. Complete variable domain (other parts from reference TRBV5-1 and TRBJ1-6): KAGVTQTPRYLIKTRGQQVTLSCSPISGHRSVSWYQQTPGQGLQFLFEYFSETQRNKGNFPGRFSGRQFSNSRSEMNVSTLELGDSALYLCASSGTGGDSPLHFGNGTRLTVT.

Many counts were recorded for this clonotype. V and J are TRBV7-2 and TRBJ1-1; D remains ambiguous. The V gene lost 5 bases and the J gene lost 0 bases, with 13 bases spanning the gap. The CDR3 consists of 15 residues. Germline CDR1 reads SGHTA; CDR2 reads FQGNSA. CDR3 bases: TGTGCCAGCAGCCAAGATCGAACACTGAACACTGAAGCTTTCTTT. Protein: CASSQDRTLNTEAFF.

J is TRBJ1-5 and V is TRBV3-1, with D perhaps matching TRBD1 (6 bases). Germline loops: CDR1 LGHDT, CDR2 YNNKEL (reference sequence). Trimming left V 5 bases short and J 3 bases short, with 11 bases between. The CDR3 has 14 residues. This CDR3 reads CASSATGINQPQHF. CDR3 in DNA: TGTGCCAGCAGCGCCACAGGGATCAATCAGCCCCAGCATTTT.

This clonotype was seen a few times. This sequence joins TRBV12-3 or TRBV12-4 and TRBJ1-1, with D perhaps TRBD1 (5 bases). This CDR3 comprises 13 residues. V was trimmed by 8 bases and J by 0 bases, leaving 10 bases between them. CDR3 DNA sequence: TGTGCCAGCGGGGAGGGACTGAACACTGAAGCTTTCTTT. Translated, it gives CASGEGLNTEAFF.

This clonotype showed up just a few times. The chain links TRBV7-2 to TRBJ2-2; 12 bases line up with TRBD2. In germline, CDR1 is SGHTA, CDR2 FQGNSA. The ends lost 6 bases at V and 3 bases at J; junction bases unmatched: 5. The CDR3 is made up of 16 amino acids. CDR3 sequence: CASRSTSGSDTGELFF. The CDR3 DNA reads as TGTGCCAGCAGGTCGACTAGCGGGAGTGACACCGGGGAGCTGTTTTTT.

This clonotype was observed a few times. The V gene is TRBV7-9, the J gene TRBJ1-4; no reliable D call. Deletions cut 5 bases from V and 8 bases from J, with 15 bases between. Germline V gene lookup returns CDR1 SEHNR and CDR2 FQNEAQ (reference sequence). This CDR3 region has 14 residues. For the CDR3, the DNA is TGTGCCAGCAGCCAAGAAAGGGCCGCGGAAAAACTGTTTTTT. Translated, it gives CASSQERAAEKLFF.

This chain joins TRBV12-3 or TRBV12-4 and TRBJ2-7; 11 bases line up with TRBD2. After removal of 2 bases from V and 6 bases from J, the junction contained 6 bases not matched to a gene. The CDR3 covers 15 residues. CDR3 coding DNA: TGTGCCAGCAGTTTAACTAGCGGGAGTTTAGCCGAGCAGTACTTC. Translation gives CASSLTSGSLAEQYF.

Concerning this clonotype itself: This may arise from a read error, as a much more abundant clone is one base away. V usage is TRBV2 and J usage is TRBJ1-5; TRBD1 agrees at 7 bases. CDR1 is SNHLY and CDR2 is FYNNEI in the germline V gene. The CDR3 sequence is 15 residues long. The DNA of the CDR3 is TGTGCCAGCAGTCAGGGACAGAGCATCTATCAGCCCCAGAATTTT. Translated: CASSQGQSIYQPQNF.

The CDR3 bases are TGTGCCAGCAGCTTAGCTCCAGGGGTGGGTTCACCCCTCCACTTT. Residues: CASSLAPGVGSPLHF. This chain joins TRBV7-2 and TRBJ1-6; D perhaps matches TRBD1 (6 bases). The V gene's germline CDR1 is SGHTA and CDR2 FQGNSA. The CDR3 is made up of 15 amino acids. V gave up 0 bases and J gave up 9 bases, with 12 bases separating them.

The table lists this clonotype with a few counts. The chain combines TRBV19 with TRBJ1-2, with a possible D match to TRBD1 (6 bases). Germline CDR1 reads LNHDA; CDR2 reads SQIVND (reference sequence). V lost 8 bases to trimming and J lost 4 bases, with 23 bases between them. The CDR3 covers 16 residues. The CDR3 region is CASGSLLGAGPYGYTF. CDR3 sequence (DNA): TGTGCCAGTGGCTCGCTTTTGGGGGCAGGACCCTATGGCTACACCTTC.

In its sample, this clonotype was seen a few times. At one boundary the junction diverges from the germline segment, which might be a read error. The V gene is TRBV7-9, the J gene TRBJ1-4, with TRBD1 as a possible D gene (5 bases). The CDR3 is 17 residues long. CDR1 is SEHNR, CDR2 FQNEAQ, per germline (reference sequence). CDR3 sequence reads: CASSPDSHLTTNEKLFF. The CDR3 bases are TGCGCCAGCAGCCCAGACAGCCACTTAACAACTAATGAAAAACTGTTTTTT.

This clonotype was seen a handful of times. The CDR3 DNA reads as TGTGCCAGCAGTTACTCCCTGGGTTCCGACTATGGCTACACCTTC. This codes for CASSYSLGSDYGYTF. The rearrangement joins TRBV6-5 to TRBJ1-2; D call uncertain. The germline gives CDR1 MNHEY, CDR2 SVGAGI. CDR3 length: 15 residues. The ends were cut back, 0 bases at V and 3 bases at J, with 11 bases in the middle.

The rearrangement links TRBV12-5 to TRBJ1-4, with 7 bases that match TRBD1. CDR1 is LGHNT, CDR2 FRNRAP, per germline. The CDR3 extends over 19 amino acids. The V and J ends lost 0 bases and 3 bases, in that order; junction bases with no gene match: 13. As DNA, the CDR3 is TGTGCTAGTGGTTTGGTACCGGCAGTAGGGGGCACGCCTAATGAAAAACTGTTTTTT. Translated: CASGLVPAVGGTPNEKLFF.

There are a few counts of this clonotype. This chain uses TRBV2 with TRBJ1-1, with D tentatively TRBD1 (5 bases). Germline V gives CDR1 SNHLY, CDR2 FYNNEI. Trimming took 3 bases from V and 5 from J, leaving 10 bases between them. This CDR3 spans 13 amino acids. CDR3 nucleotide sequence: TGTGCCAGCAGTGAGCCCAAGGGGACTGAAGCTTTCTTT. Translating it yields CASSEPKGTEAFF.

This clonotype showed up just a few times. This chain connects TRBV13 to TRBJ2-5; no definite D call. V was pared by 4 bases and J by 5 bases, with 11 bases between. The CDR3 has 13 residues. CDR1 and CDR2 from the germline V gene are PRHDT and FYEKMQ (reference sequence). The CDR3 region has the DNA TGTGCCAGCAGCTCGACCTTGGGGGAGACCCAGTACTTC. Its protein product is CASSSTLGETQYF.

This clonotype was seen many times. One junction end disagrees with the germline gene, perhaps due to a read error. This chain uses TRBV29-1 with TRBJ1-1, with D perhaps matching TRBD1 (6 bases). The length of the CDR3 is 13 residues. Per germline, CDR1 SQVTM and CDR2 ANQGSEA. CDR3 sequence (DNA): TGCAGCGCTGAAGTGACAGGGAACACTGAAGCTTTCTTT. It yields the protein CSAEVTGNTEAFF.

The chain uses TRBV10-3 and TRBJ2-5; D is ambiguous. The V gene lost 4 bases and the J gene lost 9 bases, with 15 bases spanning the gap. The CDR3 runs to 13 residues. The germline gives CDR1 ENHRY, CDR2 SYGVKD. Written as DNA, the CDR3 is TGTGCCATCAGTGGGGGAAACGAACAGCCCCAGTACTTC. It translates to CAISGGNEQPQYF.

This clonotype was picked up a small number of times. This chain uses TRBV4-2 with TRBJ2-5, with D perhaps matching TRBD2 (5 bases). The CDR3 has 15 amino acids. The V end lost 5 bases, the J end lost 2 bases, and 15 bases lay between the germline ends. Germline V gives CDR1 LGHNA, CDR2 YNFKEQ. CDR3 in amino acids: CASSLSASRQETQYF. The DNA for the CDR3 is TGTGCCAGCAGCTTGTCGGCTAGCAGACAAGAGACCCAGTACTTC.

As for this clonotype: A junction end diverges from the germline sequence, so it may reflect a read error. The gene calls are TRBV5-1 and TRBJ2-5, with D maybe TRBD1 (6 bases). The CDR3 totals 15 residues. Per the germline V gene, CDR1 is SGHRS and CDR2 is YFSETQ. As DNA, the CDR3 is TGCGCCAGCAGCTTGGGCCGAGGGGGTCAAGAGGCCCAGTACTTC. It is translated as CASSLGRGGQEAQYF.

V is TRBV5-1 and J is TRBJ1-2; TRBD1 matches at 10 bases. After removal of 3 bases from V and 5 bases from J, the junction contained 10 bases not matched to a gene. The CDR3 has 16 amino acids. Germline values: CDR1 SGHRS, CDR2 YFSETQ. CDR3 region: CASSSHPGQGTYGYTF. CDR3 nucleotides: TGCGCCAGCAGCTCCCATCCGGGACAGGGGACTTATGGCTACACCTTC.

This clonotype was detected many times. This chain joins TRBV20-1 and TRBJ2-5; 10 bases fit TRBD1. V dropped 5 bases and J dropped 5; count of bases not matched to a gene: 5. Germline V gene data show CDR1 as DFQATT and CDR2 as SNEGSKA (reference sequence). The CDR3 totals 13 residues. CDR3 loop: CSAETGGWETQYF. Here the CDR3 DNA reads TGCAGTGCTGAGACAGGGGGCTGGGAGACCCAGTACTTC.

Regarding this clonotype: One end of the junction is discordant with germline, which a read error may explain. V gene TRBV7-2 combines with J gene TRBJ1-6, with D uncertain. In germline, CDR1 is SGHTA, CDR2 FQGNSA. The CDR3 runs to 13 residues. In DNA form, the CDR3 reads TGTGCCGGCAGTTACGGGCGGGATTCACCCCTCCACTTT. Protein sequence: CAGSYGRDSPLHF.

This clonotype was detected many times. The chain uses TRBV7-9 and TRBJ2-6, with D unclear. With 4 bases removed from V and 4 bases from J, the gap between germline ends came to 11 bases. Germline CDR1 is SEHNR and CDR2 is FQNEAQ (reference sequence). This CDR3 comprises 15 residues. The CDR3 DNA reads as TGTGCCAGCAGCTATACCTCTGCCGGGGCCAACGTCCTGACTTTC. It specifies CASSYTSAGANVLTF.

With regard to this clonotype: Germline is not matched at one junction end, which may reflect a read error. The V call is TRBV7-7, the J call TRBJ2-2; D not resolved. The germline V gene encodes CDR1 SSHAT and CDR2 FNYEAQ (reference sequence). The CDR3 totals 11 residues. CDR3 protein: CASSPAVELFF. CDR3 nucleotides: TGTGCTAGCAGCCCGGCCGTGGAGCTGTTTTTT.

This clonotype was found many times. This chain joins TRBV19 and TRBJ1-1; unclear D gene. The V and J ends lost 4 bases and 1 base respectively, with 7 bases between them. The CDR3 is made up of 13 amino acids. Germline V lookup: CDR1 LNHDA, CDR2 SQIVND (reference sequence). The CDR3 reads CASSNGPNTEAFF. The CDR3 nucleotides read TGTGCCAGTAGTAACGGACCGAACACTGAAGCTTTCTTT.

The table lists this clonotype with many counts. The chain combines TRBV4-1 with TRBJ1-1; D uncertain. CDR1 and CDR2 from the germline V gene are MGHRA and YSYEKL. The CDR3 covers 13 residues. V was pared by 4 bases and J by 1 base, with 7 bases between. The CDR3 loop is CASSRRGNTEAFF. The CDR3 nucleotides are TGCGCCAGCAGCCGTCGTGGGAACACTGAAGCTTTCTTT.

Remarks on this clonotype: A much larger clone lies a single base off, so this may be a read error. The chain uses TRBV7-9 and TRBJ1-4; D not resolved. The CDR3 runs 14 residues. The germline V gene encodes CDR1 SEHNR and CDR2 FQNEAQ (reference sequence). The ends were cut back, 3 bases at V and 7 bases at J, with 12 bases in the middle. CDR3 coding DNA: TGTGCCAGCAGCTTTGGGTGGCAGGCTGAAAAACTGTTTTTT. Translation: CASSFGWQAEKLFF. Full variable domain (outside the CDR3, taken from reference TRBV7-9 and TRBJ1-4): DTGVSQNPRHKITKRGQNVTFRCDPISEHNRLYWYRQTLGQGPEFLTYFQNEAQLEKSRLLSDRFSAERPKGSFSTLEIQRTEQGDSAMYLCASSFGWQAEKLFFGSGTQLSVL.

V usage is TRBV19 and J usage is TRBJ1-1, with 8 bases lining up with TRBD1. V lost 11 bases and J lost 1; bases outside the gene matches: 6. The CDR3 covers 13 residues. The germline gives CDR1 LNHDA, CDR2 SQIVND (reference sequence). This CDR3 reads CASQDRENTEAFF. CDR3 DNA: TGTGCCTCACAGGACAGGGAGAACACTGAAGCTTTCTTT.